This TCR beta chain comes out of a study of blood T cell repertoires in COVID-19. Study summary: Samples taken during acute and convalescent COVID-19 were collected in the United States, Italy and Spain. Sources were T cells, B-cell-depleted T cells, or PBMCs; the material itself was cDNA or gDNA.

The study assigned cohorts using participant-reported clinical history. Data came from immunoSEQ multiplex PCR; TCRdb stores just in-frame clones and leaves some out. The profile shows around 170,000 clones, approximately 81% of them singletons. CDR1 and CDR2 (germline): MNHEY, SVGAGI. V lost 2 bases and J lost 4; bases outside the gene matches: 9. This CDR3 is built from 16 residues. The origin of this receptor is a woman aged 45-65 years who had recovered from COVID-19. Sequenced input: PBMCs or T cells enriched from blood (not recorded which). This chain links TRBV6-5 with TRBJ2-3; TRBD2 matches 7 bases. CDR3 sequence (DNA): TGTGCCAGCAGTTACAGGTGGGCGGGAGTCTCAGATACGCAGTATTTT. This sequence encodes CASSYRWAGVSDTQYF.